This TCR beta chain was obtained from a study of blood T cell repertoires in COVID-19. In the study overall: Sites across the United States, Italy and Spain contributed samples from acute and convalescent COVID-19.

Per germline, CDR1 MDHEN and CDR2 SYDVKM. The CDR3 spans 16 residues. The germline V and J ends were trimmed by 2 bases and 1 base, with 14 bases remaining between them. Residents of about two dozen US areas, aged 18 to 89 years, made up the participants. Method: immunoSEQ multiplex PCR; TCRdb's copy keeps in-frame clones and lacks some. Among over 200,000 clones, 80% to 90% were seen once, and the ten largest hold about 4%. The rearrangement links TRBV28 to TRBJ1-1, with D maybe TRBD1 (5 bases). The sequence was obtained from a woman younger than 45 who had been exposed to COVID-19. Sequenced material: PBMCs or T cells enriched from blood (not recorded which). CDR3: CASSLTPRARNTEAFF. The CDR3 bases are TGTGCCAGCAGTTTAACCCCCAGGGCGAGGAACACTGAAGCTTTCTTT.